The sequence of this T cell receptor (beta chain) was determined in a study of CD8 T cells in Susac syndrome. Trimming took 2 bases from V and 6 from J, leaving 5 bases between them. The CDR3 covers 11 residues. CDR1 and CDR2 (germline): WNHNN, SYGVQD (reference sequence). Reverse transcription of about 0.45 to 1 ug RNA was performed with random hexamers. One entry per CDR3 protein results from TCRdb running MiXCR on the immunoSEQ multiplex PCR reads. The table records 160,000 or so distinct CDR3 sequences, about 91% of them present only once. The rearrangement links TRBV10-1 to TRBJ2-7; D is uncertain. Sequences were obtained from CD4+ T cells from PBMCs. The TCR was taken from a human donor in good health. CDR3 region: CASSENGEQYF. CDR3 DNA: TGCGCCAGCAGTGAGAACGGCGAGCAGTACTTC.